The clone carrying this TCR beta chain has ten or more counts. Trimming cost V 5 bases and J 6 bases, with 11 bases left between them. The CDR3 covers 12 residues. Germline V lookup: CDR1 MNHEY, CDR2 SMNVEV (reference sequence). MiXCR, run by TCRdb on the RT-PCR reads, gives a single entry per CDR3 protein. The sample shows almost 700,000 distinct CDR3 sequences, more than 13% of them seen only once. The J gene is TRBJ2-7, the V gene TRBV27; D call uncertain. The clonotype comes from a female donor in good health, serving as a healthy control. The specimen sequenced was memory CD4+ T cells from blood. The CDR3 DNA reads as TGTGCCAGCAGTCGGCCAATAGGCGAGCAGTACTTC. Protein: CASSRPIGEQYF.